These T cell receptor beta chains were read from a single sample in a study of shared clonotypes between healthy human individuals. Using immunoSEQ multiplex PCR, the repertoire was profiled, and TCRdb retains in-frame clones only, with some absent. In the table there are around 1,900,000 clones, just over 90% of which are singletons. The source material was naive CD8+ T cells from PBMCs. Receptors originate from a man younger than 30 in good health. Some clones in this sample may be carry-over from other donors' samples. CDR3s include the opening cysteine and the closing phenylalanine or tryptophan. A D gene is named only where the DNA matches it firmly. Size tells how often a clone was seen (once, few, many) or the class of an expanded clone, and some rows leave it out.

J	V	size	D	DNA	CDR3
TRBJ1-1	TRBV5-1	NA	NA	TGCGCCAGCAGCTCAGCACATCAGGGCACTGAAGCTTTCTTT	CASSSAHQGTEAFF
TRBJ2-1	TRBV7-9	NA	TRBD2	TGTGCCAGCAGCTTAACGATAGCGGGAGTGAGCAATGAGCAGTTCTTC	CASSLTIAGVSNEQFF
TRBJ2-7	TRBV10-3	NA	NA	TGTGCCATCAGTGAGAGCTCAGGGAGCTCCTACGAGCAGTACTTC	CAISESSGSSYEQYF
TRBJ1-2	TRBV7-9	NA	NA	TGTGCCAGCAGCTTAGGTGGTCTTCTCTATGGCTACACCTTC	CASSLGGLLYGYTF
TRBJ2-3	TRBV27	NA	NA	TGTGCCAGCAGTTATGTGGGGAGCACAGATACGCAGTATTTT	CASSYVGSTDTQYF
TRBJ1-5	TRBV28	NA	NA	TGTGCCAGCAGTTGGACAGTTAGCAATCAGCCCCAGCATTTT	CASSWTVSNQPQHF
TRBJ1-2	TRBV4-1	NA	TRBD1	TGCGCCAGCAGCCAAGATGCAGGGGGCTTGTCTTACTATGGCTACACCTTC	CASSQDAGGLSYYGYTF
TRBJ2-5	TRBV29-1	NA	NA	TGCAGCGTTGATTATACAGGGTTGTACCAAGAGACCCAGTACTTC	CSVDYTGLYQETQYF
TRBJ2-7	TRBV7-9	NA	NA	TGTGCCAGCAGCAACAGGGACGTACGCGAGCAGTACTTC	CASSNRDVREQYF
TRBJ2-3	TRBV6-1	NA	NA	TGTGCCAGCAGTGAAGCGCTCAGGGCGGTAGATACGCAGTATTTT	CASSEALRAVDTQYF
TRBJ1-4	TRBV7-2	NA	NA	TGTGCCAGCAGCTTAGGAGTTCTTGAAAAACTGTTTTTT	CASSLGVLEKLFF
TRBJ2-7	TRBV10-1	NA	TRBD2	TGCGCCAGCAGTGACCCCAGCGGGAGACCCCCCTACGAGCAGTACTTC	CASSDPSGRPPYEQYF
TRBJ1-5	TRBV27	NA	TRBD1	TGTGCCAGCAGTTTATCGAGTCGGGGACAGGGGCCCATCGCCCAGCATTTT	CASSLSSRGQGPIAQHF
TRBJ2-7	TRBV6-1	NA	TRBD2	TGTGCCAGCAGGGAAACTAGCGGGGGTTTGTTCGAGCAGTACTTC	CASRETSGGLFEQYF
TRBJ2-7	TRBV6-5	NA	NA	TGTGCCAGCAGGCTCCGTCGGGGAGTTACTAACGAGCAGTACTTC	CASRLRRGVTNEQYF
TRBJ1-5	TRBV7-2	NA	NA	TGTGCCAGCAGCTTAGTTGGTAGGGACAATCAGCCCCAGCATTTT	CASSLVGRDNQPQHF
TRBJ1-1	TRBV9	NA	NA	TGTGCCAGCAGCGTGGGGTTTGCCGGGAACACTGAAGCTTTCTTT	CASSVGFAGNTEAFF
TRBJ2-1	TRBV9	NA	NA	TGTGCCAGCAGCGTAGGCGGTTCCCCCTCGGGCCCACAGTTCTTC	CASSVGGSPSGPQFF
TRBJ2-1	TRBV30	NA	TRBD1	TGTGCCTGGCTAACCGGGACAGGGGGCTGGAATGAGCAGTTCTTC	CAWLTGTGGWNEQFF
TRBJ2-3	TRBV4-1	NA	TRBD2	TGCGCCAGCATCAACGGGTGCCTAGCGGGAACCACAGATACGCAGTATTTT	CASINGCLAGTTDTQYF
TRBJ2-1	TRBV9	NA	NA	TGTGCCAGCAGCGTAGCCCATAATGAGCAGTTCTTC	CASSVAHNEQFF
TRBJ2-7	TRBV9	NA	TRBD1	TGTGCCAGCAGCGTAGGAGGACTCAGGACAGGGTTTGACGAGCAGTACTTC	CASSVGGLRTGFDEQYF
TRBJ1-2	TRBV9	once	TRBD1	TGTGCCAGCAGCACCCGGACAGGACGGCCCTATGGCTACACCTTC	CASSTRTGRPYGYTF
TRBJ1-5	TRBV6-1	NA	NA	TGTGCCACCCGGGCTTCCTCAGTAAGCAATCAGCCCCAGCATTTT	CATRASSVSNQPQHF
TRBJ2-7	TRBV27	NA	TRBD2	TGTGCCAGCAGCGCAGCCGGGGGGGAGCAGTACTTC	CASSAAGGEQYF
TRBJ2-6	TRBV10-3	NA	NA	TGTGCCACCCTCCCTGGCGGGACCAGAGTCTCTGGGGCCAACGTCCTGACTTTC	CATLPGGTRVSGANVLTF
TRBJ1-5	TRBV19	NA	NA	TGTGCCAGTAGTATGATGGGGTATACTCAGCCCCAGCATTTT	CASSMMGYTQPQHF
TRBJ2-7	TRBV7-2	NA	TRBD1	TGTGCCAGCAGCTTAGATCCACGGGACAGGGGGTCCTTCGAGCAGTACTTC	CASSLDPRDRGSFEQYF
TRBJ2-7	TRBV11-2	NA	NA	TGTGCCAGCAGCTTCTCAGGAATGGCCGAGCAGTACTTC	CASSFSGMAEQYF
TRBJ1-6	TRBV4-1	NA	NA	TGCGCCAGCAGCCCTACTAGGGGGAATAATTCACCCCTCCACTTT	CASSPTRGNNSPLHF
TRBJ2-7	TRBV6-5	NA	NA	TGTGCCAGCAGTTACGGGGTTATGGGGGAGCAGTACTTC	CASSYGVMGEQYF
TRBJ2-1	TRBV15	once	TRBD2	TGTGCCACCAGCAGGGGCGGGAGCTCCTACAATGAGCAGTTCTTC	CATSRGGSSYNEQFF
TRBJ2-5	TRBV13	NA	NA	TGTGCCAGCAGCTTCAGGGGTCGACAAGAGACCCAGTACTTC	CASSFRGRQETQYF
TRBJ1-1	TRBV7-9	few	NA	TGTGCCAGCAGCCCCAGGTCGGGGTTAATCTCTGAAGCTTTCTTT	CASSPRSGLISEAFF
TRBJ2-5	TRBV5-1	NA	NA	TGCGCCAGCAGGGAGGGCGGGGACCCAGAGACCCAGTACTTC	CASREGGDPETQYF
TRBJ1-3	TRBV7-8	NA	NA	TGTGCCAGCAGCAAATTCACGGGGAATTATGAAAACACCATATATTTT	CASSKFTGNYENTIYF
TRBJ2-7	TRBV14	NA	NA	TGTGCCAGCAGTACTAGCCTAGGCTACGAGCAGTACTTC	CASSTSLGYEQYF
TRBJ2-2	TRBV19	NA	TRBD1	TGTGCCAGTAGTATATTGGGACAGGGGAACACCGGGGAGCTGTTTTTT	CASSILGQGNTGELFF
TRBJ2-1	TRBV7-9	NA	NA	TGTGCCAGCAGCCTTGTCTTAAGGAGTGAGCAGTTCTTC	CASSLVLRSEQFF
TRBJ2-7	TRBV10-3	NA	TRBD1	TGTGCCATCAGCGGTCGTGGGGACAGGGGGAACGAGCAGTACTTC	CAISGRGDRGNEQYF
TRBJ1-1	TRBV29-1	NA	NA	TGCAGCGTTGAATACAATAGCAGGGCCTGGGATATGAACACTGAAGCTTTCTTT	CSVEYNSRAWDMNTEAFF
TRBJ2-7	TRBV7-9	NA	NA	TGTGCCAGCAGCTTAGCGGGGACGGTCTACGAGCAGTACTTC	CASSLAGTVYEQYF
TRBJ1-2	TRBV4-1	NA	NA	TGCGCCAGCAGCCTGACCAGATCCACCTATGGCTACACCTTC	CASSLTRSTYGYTF
TRBJ2-7	TRBV4-1	NA	NA	TGCGCCAGCTGGGACGGGGCCTACGAGCAGTACTTC	CASWDGAYEQYF
TRBJ2-1	TRBV28	NA	NA	TGTGCCAGCAGTTTTAGTGGGGGAACCTACAATGAGCAGTTCTTC	CASSFSGGTYNEQFF
TRBJ2-7	TRBV27	NA	NA	TGTGCCAGCAGTTTACGCGGGACAGTCAGCTACGAGCAGTACTTC	CASSLRGTVSYEQYF